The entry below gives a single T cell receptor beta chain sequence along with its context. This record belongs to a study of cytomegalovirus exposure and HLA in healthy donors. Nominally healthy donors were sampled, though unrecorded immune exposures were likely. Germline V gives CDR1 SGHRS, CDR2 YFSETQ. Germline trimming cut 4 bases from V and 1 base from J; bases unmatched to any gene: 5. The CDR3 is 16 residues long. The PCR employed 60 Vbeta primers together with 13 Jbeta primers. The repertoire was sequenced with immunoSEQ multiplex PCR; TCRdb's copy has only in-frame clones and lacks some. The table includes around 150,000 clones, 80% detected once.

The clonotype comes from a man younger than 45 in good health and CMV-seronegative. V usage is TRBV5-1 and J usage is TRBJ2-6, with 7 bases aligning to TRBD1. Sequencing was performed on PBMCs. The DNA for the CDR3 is TGCGCCAGCAGCCTTGTGACAGGGTCTGGGGCCAACGTCCTGACTTTC. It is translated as CASSLVTGSGANVLTF.